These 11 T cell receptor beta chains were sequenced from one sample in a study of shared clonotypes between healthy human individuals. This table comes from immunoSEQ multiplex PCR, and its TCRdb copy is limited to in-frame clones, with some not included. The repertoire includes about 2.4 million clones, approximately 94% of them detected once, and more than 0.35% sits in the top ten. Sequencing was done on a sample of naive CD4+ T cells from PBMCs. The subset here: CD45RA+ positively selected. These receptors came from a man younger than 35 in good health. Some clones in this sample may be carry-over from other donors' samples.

CDR3 DNA: TGTGCCAGCAGCTTCAACATCCTCGGAGAGACCCAGTACTTC. This encodes CASSFNILGETQYF. The chain joins TRBV5-6 to TRBJ2-5, with no clear D. The CDR3 is 14 amino acids. CDR1 and CDR2 from the germline V gene are SGHDT and YYEEEE. V was trimmed by 2 bases and J by 4 bases, leaving 12 bases between them. Complete variable domain (other parts from reference TRBV5-6 and TRBJ2-5): DAGVTQSPTHLIKTRGQQVTLRCSPKSGHDTVSWYQQALGQGPQFIFQYYEEEERQRGNFPDRFSGHQFPNYSSELNVNALLLGDSALYLCASSFNILGETQYFGPGTRLLVL.

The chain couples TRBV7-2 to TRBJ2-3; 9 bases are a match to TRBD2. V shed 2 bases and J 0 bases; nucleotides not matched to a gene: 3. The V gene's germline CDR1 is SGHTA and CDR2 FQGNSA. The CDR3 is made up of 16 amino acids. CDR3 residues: CASSLTSGQSTDTQYF. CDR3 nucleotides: TGTGCCAGCAGCTTAACTAGCGGGCAAAGCACAGATACGCAGTATTTT.

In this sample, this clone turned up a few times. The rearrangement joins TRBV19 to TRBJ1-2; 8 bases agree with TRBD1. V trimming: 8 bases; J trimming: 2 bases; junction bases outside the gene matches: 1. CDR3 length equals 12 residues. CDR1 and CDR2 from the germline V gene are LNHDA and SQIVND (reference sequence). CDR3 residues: CASGDRNYGYTF. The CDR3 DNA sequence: TGTGCCAGTGGGGACAGGAACTATGGCTACACCTTC.

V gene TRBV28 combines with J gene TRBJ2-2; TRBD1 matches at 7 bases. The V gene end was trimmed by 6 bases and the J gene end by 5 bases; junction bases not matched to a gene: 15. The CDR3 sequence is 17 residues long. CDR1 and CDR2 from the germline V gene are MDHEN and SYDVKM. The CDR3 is CASRTKFGTVKTGELFF. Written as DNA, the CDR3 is TGTGCCAGCAGAACGAAATTCGGGACAGTAAAAACCGGGGAGCTGTTTTTT.

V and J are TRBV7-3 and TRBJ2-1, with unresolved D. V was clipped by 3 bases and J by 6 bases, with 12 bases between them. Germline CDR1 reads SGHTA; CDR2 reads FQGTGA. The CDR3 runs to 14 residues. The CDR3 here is CASSFRRESNEQFF. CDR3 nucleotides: TGTGCCAGCAGCTTTAGGAGAGAGAGCAATGAGCAGTTCTTC.

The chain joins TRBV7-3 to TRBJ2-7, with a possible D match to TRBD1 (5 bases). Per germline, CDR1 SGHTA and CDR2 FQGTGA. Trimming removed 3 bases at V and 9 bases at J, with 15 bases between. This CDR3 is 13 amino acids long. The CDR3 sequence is CASSFRAGNGQYF. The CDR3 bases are TGTGCCAGCAGCTTTCGGGCAGGGAACGGGCAGTACTTC.

The CDR3 spells CASSSQGSEQFF. The CDR3 DNA reads TGTGCCAGCAGTTCGCAGGGGTCCGAGCAGTTCTTC. The chain combines TRBV5-4 with TRBJ2-1, with D maybe TRBD1 (6 bases). In germline, CDR1 is SGHNT, CDR2 YYREEE (reference sequence). The CDR3 has 12 amino acids. The V end was cut by 5 bases, the J end by 10 bases, with 13 bases between.

CDR3 sequence: CAWSGQGGRGYEQYF. The DNA for the CDR3 is TGTGCCTGGAGCGGCCAAGGGGGGAGGGGTTACGAGCAGTACTTC. The rearrangement links TRBV30 to TRBJ2-7, with TRBD2 as a possible D gene (7 bases). The CDR3 is made up of 15 amino acids. Per germline, CDR1 GTSNPN and CDR2 SVGIG (reference sequence). V was cut by 3 bases and J by 4 bases, with 19 bases left in between.

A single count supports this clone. The CDR3 sequence: CASRTTSGRINEQFF. CDR3 nucleotide sequence: TGTGCCAGTAGAACGACTAGCGGGAGGATCAATGAGCAGTTCTTC. The chain combines TRBV19 with TRBJ2-1, with 13 bases fitting TRBD2. This CDR3 has 15 residues. Per the germline V gene, CDR1 is LNHDA and CDR2 is SQIVND (reference sequence). J gave up 6 bases and V 6 bases, and 5 bases lay outside the gene matches.

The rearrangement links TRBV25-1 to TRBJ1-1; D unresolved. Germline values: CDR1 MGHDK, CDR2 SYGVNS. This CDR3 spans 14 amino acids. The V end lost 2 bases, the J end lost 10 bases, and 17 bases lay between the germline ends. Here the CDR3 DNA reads TGTGCCAGCAGTGAACGGGTTGGAGGGTCGCGAGCTTTCTTT. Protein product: CASSERVGGSRAFF. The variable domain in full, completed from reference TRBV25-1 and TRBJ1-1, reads EADIYQTPRYLVIGTGKKITLECSQTMGHDKMYWYQQDPGMELHLIHYSYGVNSTEKGDLSSESTVSRIRTEHFPLTLESARPSHTSQYLCASSERVGGSRAFFGQGTRLTVV.

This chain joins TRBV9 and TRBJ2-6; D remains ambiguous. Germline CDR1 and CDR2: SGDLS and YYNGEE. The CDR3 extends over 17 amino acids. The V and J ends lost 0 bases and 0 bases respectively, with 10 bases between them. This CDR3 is CASSVGMGSSGANVLTF. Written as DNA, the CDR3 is TGTGCCAGCAGCGTAGGTATGGGAAGCTCTGGGGCCAACGTCCTGACTTTC.